Listed here is a single TCR beta chain. At one end the junction does not follow the germline gene, possibly because of a read error. The data belong to a study of blood T cells in healthy people across ages. The authors ran a second PCR of about 6 to 12 cycles using a sample-barcoded 5' primer and a J-beta primer mix. MiXCR, applied by TCRdb to the 5' RACE reads, yields one record per CDR3 protein. The table has 500,000 to 650,000 distinct CDR3 sequences, about 27% seen once. Each sample yielded at least 5 micrograms of PBMC total RNA. The same sample was also studied in work on T cells of mothers and their children. That study reports: Nine systemically healthy Caucasian donors: three mothers, six children. All RNA that had been extracted was used for cDNA synthesis at around 1.4 ug per 15 ul. Similar effects of thymic selection on TCR recombination output were recorded in related and unrelated pairs.

This TCR derives from a boy aged 2 to 10 in good health. The material sequenced was blood.

The CDR3 coding sequence is TGTGCCAGCGGCTTATTCCGGACAGGGAAAGTCCCCCCGAGGGGGCCTTTCTTT. Its translation is CASGLFRTGKVPPRGPFF. The genes are TRBV7-9 and TRBJ1-1; 8 nucleotides line up with TRBD1. CDR3 size: 18 residues. In germline, CDR1 is SEHNR, CDR2 FQNEAQ (reference sequence).